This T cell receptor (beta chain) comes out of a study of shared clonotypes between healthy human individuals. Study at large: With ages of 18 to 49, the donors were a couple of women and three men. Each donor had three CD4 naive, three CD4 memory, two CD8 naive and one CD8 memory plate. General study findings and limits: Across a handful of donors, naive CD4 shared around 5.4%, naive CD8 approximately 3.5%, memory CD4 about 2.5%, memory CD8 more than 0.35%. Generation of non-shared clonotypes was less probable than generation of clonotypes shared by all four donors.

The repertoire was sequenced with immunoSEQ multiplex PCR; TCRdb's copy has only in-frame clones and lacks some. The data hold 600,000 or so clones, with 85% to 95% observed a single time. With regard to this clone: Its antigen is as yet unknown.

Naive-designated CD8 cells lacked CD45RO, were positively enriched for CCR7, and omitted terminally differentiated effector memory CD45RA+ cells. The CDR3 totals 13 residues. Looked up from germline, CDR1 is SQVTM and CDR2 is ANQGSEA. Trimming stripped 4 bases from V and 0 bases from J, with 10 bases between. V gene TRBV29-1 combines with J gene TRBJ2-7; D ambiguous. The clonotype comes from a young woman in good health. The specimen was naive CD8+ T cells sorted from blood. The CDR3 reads CSVGGPSSYEQYF. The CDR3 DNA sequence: TGCAGCGTTGGGGGTCCGAGCTCCTACGAGCAGTACTTC.